The clone carrying this TCR beta chain was counted once. What it recognizes is unknown. The data were obtained in a study of CD8+CD57+ T cells in acquired aplastic anemia. Across the whole study: Sorted CD4+ and CD8+ cell DNA averaged around 3.5 ug. Researchers reported that healthy donors averaged roughly 11 million reads for CD4+ cells. Points from the study as a whole: Researchers report that 25 to 30 CD8+ CDR3 sequences appeared in both patients and controls. Controls and patients did not differ significantly in CD8+ Simpson's diversity.

Genomic DNA templated the TCR beta VDJ and CDR3 profiling. TCRdb redid the calling of the reads with MiXCR, one entry per CDR3 protein. The table includes fewer than 200,000 distinct CDR3 sequences, about 60% detected once. This TCR was recovered from a human donor in good health. Material for sequencing was sorted CD4+, CD8+, or CD8+CD57+ T cells (not recorded which) from PBMCs.

This CDR3 is CASSLVSTQVYNEQFF. The CDR3 bases are TGTGCCAGCAGCTTAGTATCTACACAGGTCTACAATGAGCAGTTCTTC. The chain is built from TRBV7-2 and TRBJ2-1; maybe TRBD1 (5 bases). CDR1 and CDR2 from the germline V gene are SGHTA and FQGNSA. CDR3 length equals 16 residues. V lost 1 base, J lost 3 bases, and 13 bases lay in between. Complete variable domain (other parts from reference TRBV7-2 and TRBJ2-1): GAGVSQSPSNKVTEKGKDVELRCDPISGHTALYWYRQSLGQGLEFLIYFQGNSAPDKSGLPSDRFSAERTGGSVSTLTIQRTQQEDSAVYLCASSLVSTQVYNEQFFGPGTRLTVL.